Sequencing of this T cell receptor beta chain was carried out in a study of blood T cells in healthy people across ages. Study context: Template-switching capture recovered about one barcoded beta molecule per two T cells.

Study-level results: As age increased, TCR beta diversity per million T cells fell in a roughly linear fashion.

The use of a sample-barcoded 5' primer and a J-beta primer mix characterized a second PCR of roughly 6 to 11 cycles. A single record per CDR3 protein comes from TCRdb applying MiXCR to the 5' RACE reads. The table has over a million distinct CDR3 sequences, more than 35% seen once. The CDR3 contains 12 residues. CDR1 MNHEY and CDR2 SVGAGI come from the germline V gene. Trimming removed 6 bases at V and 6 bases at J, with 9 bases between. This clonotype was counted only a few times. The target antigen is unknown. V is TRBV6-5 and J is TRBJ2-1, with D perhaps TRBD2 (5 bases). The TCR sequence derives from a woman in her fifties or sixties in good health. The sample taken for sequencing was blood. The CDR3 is CASSASFNEQFF. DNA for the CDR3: TGTGCCAGCAGCGCTAGCTTCAATGAGCAGTTCTTC.